The sequence of this T cell receptor (beta chain) was determined in a study of CD8 T cells in ankylosing spondylitis. Overall study findings and caveats: Within peripheral blood, clones linked to disease were CD8+ and relatively rare. A motif in TCR beta, a set of eight highly homologous variants, appeared characteristic of ankylosing spondylitis blood.

One entry per CDR3 protein, called by TCRdb with MiXCR from the 5' RACE reads. The sample shows about 200,000 distinct CDR3 sequences, around 13% of them seen only once. To note about this clonotype: The antigen remains unidentified.

Germline CDR1 reads DFQATT; CDR2 reads SNEGSKA (reference sequence). V shed 4 bases, J shed 3 bases, and the junction held 6 bases outside the gene matches. CDR3 length: 14 amino acids. Sequenced: blood, either unsorted or a sorted T cell fraction (not recorded which). The receptor was isolated from a male donor with ankylosing spondylitis or in good health (not recorded which). This chain uses TRBV20-1 with TRBJ2-3; 8 bases match TRBD1. The DNA of the CDR3 is TGCAGTGCTAATGTAAGACAGGGGACAGATACGCAGTATTTT. It encodes CSANVRQGTDTQYF.